Sequencing of this T cell receptor (beta chain) was carried out in a study of CD8+CD57+ T cells in acquired aplastic anemia (dated by TCRdb to the late 2010s). The study in broad terms: On average, sorted CD4+ and CD8+ cells yielded around 3.1 ug of extracted DNA, with a range of roughly 0.17 to 27.4 ug. CD8+CD57+ expansion was defined as frequency above the mean frequency observed in healthy subjects.

Genomic DNA served as template for TCR beta VDJ combination and CDR3 sequence profiling. An Illumina HiSeq 2000 was used for TCR repertoire sequencing. Under the source paper's analysis protocol: Repertoires were assessed using TRBV/TRBJ rearrangement plots, CDR3 size and DJ length profiles, and Simpson's diversity index. Whichever DNA sequence was most abundant in the deep sequencing data was defined as the immunodominant clone. CDR3 amino acid sequences were checked for sharing between subjects and were compared against published repertoires and the VDJdb database. Through fastp at Q25 and MiXCR, TCRdb rebuilt clones from the public reads, retaining in-frame beta chains. Duplicate CDR3 protein sequences are folded into a single record with the most common DNA and genes. None of the V and J calls come from the authors' own analysis; TCRdb made them. Recorded for this sample are approximately 160,000 distinct CDR3 sequences; approximately 44% of them occurred a single time. Of the sample, under 3.5% is held by the ten largest clones.

This clonotype was seen repeatedly, ten times or more. This receptor's antigen is unknown. Nothing much larger sits one base from this clone, and base qualities are not available. The study at large found these results: Patients and healthy controls showed no significant difference in CD8+ Simpson's diversity (P=0.060). Roughly 30 CD8+ CDR3 sequences were found to be shared between patients and controls, but these sequences appeared to be highly expressed in patients and within the immunodominant clones of the patients.

The patients picked for sequencing were ones in whom flow cytometry had shown an expansion of CD8+CD57+ cells. All patients had severe acquired aplastic anemia diagnosed by International Study of Aplastic Anemia and Agranulocytosis and Camitta criteria. At the time blood was sampled, none of the patients had received any therapy. The study deep-sequenced TCR repertoires of sorted CD4+ and CD8+ blood T cells from severe aplastic anemia patients and healthy subjects. Patients were enrolled in the USA under clinicaltrials.gov protocols 00001620, 01623167, 00001397, 00071045, 00081523 and 00961064. Ficoll-Paque density gradient centrifugation was used to isolate peripheral blood mononuclear cells. Before DNA extraction, CD4+ and CD8+ T cells were sorted by FACS or by magnetic beads. The receptor was isolated from a human donor with aplastic anemia. The sequenced sample consisted of sorted CD4+, CD8+, or CD8+CD57+ T cells (not recorded which) from PBMCs.

The CDR3 amino acid sequence is: CASHPRGPLYEQYF. In nucleotide form, the sequence is TGTGCCAGCCACCCTCGGGGCCCCCTCTACGAGCAGTACTTC. This chain is built from TRBV6-1 and TRBJ2-7; the D element could tentatively be TRBD1 or TRBD2, as 5 bases agree for each. V is reduced by 8 bases and J by 3 bases, leaving a spacing of 17 bases between them. The germline V gene gives CDR1 as MNHNS and CDR2 as SASEGT. Inclusive of the bounding cysteine and phenylalanine, the CDR3 is 14 residues long. Here the CDR3 DNA is all that survives: 42 bases in frame from base 1.